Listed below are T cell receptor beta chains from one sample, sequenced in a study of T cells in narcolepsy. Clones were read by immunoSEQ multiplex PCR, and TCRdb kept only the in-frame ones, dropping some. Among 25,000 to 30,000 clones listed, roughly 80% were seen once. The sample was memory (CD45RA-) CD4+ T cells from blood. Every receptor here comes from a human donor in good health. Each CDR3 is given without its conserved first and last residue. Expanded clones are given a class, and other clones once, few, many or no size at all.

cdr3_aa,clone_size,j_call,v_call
ASRPTGLNTGELF,once,TRBJ2-2,TRBV19
AWTRTRVTEAF,.,TRBJ1-1,TRBV30
ASSGPGQEARGYT,.,TRBJ1-2,TRBV2
ASSGTGWETQY,.,TRBJ2-5,TRBV10-1
ASSGQGEGSPLH,.,TRBJ1-6,TRBV19
ASGLPRTGRHEQF,once,TRBJ2-1,TRBV12-5
ASSEPSRGSYEQY,.,TRBJ2-7,TRBV6-1
ASSLGTHKYEQY,.,.,TRBV28
ASSFISSGANVLT,.,TRBJ2-6,TRBV27
ASSSRTGQDEQF,few,TRBJ2-1,TRBV7-3
ASSLDAPKLGSNTQY,.,TRBJ2-3,TRBV11-2
ASRLKETQY,.,TRBJ2-5,TRBV7-2
ASSPNPGLAISEQY,.,TRBJ2-7,TRBV27
ASSSPGAGGNTIY,.,TRBJ1-3,TRBV6-1
ASSLASDQPQH,few,TRBJ1-5,TRBV5-1